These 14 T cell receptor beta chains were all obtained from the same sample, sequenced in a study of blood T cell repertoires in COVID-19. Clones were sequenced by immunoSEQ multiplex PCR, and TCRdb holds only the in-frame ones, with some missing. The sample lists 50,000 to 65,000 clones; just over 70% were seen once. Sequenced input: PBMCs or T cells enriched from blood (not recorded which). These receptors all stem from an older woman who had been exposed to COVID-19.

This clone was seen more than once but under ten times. This CDR3 reads CASSLRTGESPLHF. The CDR3 DNA follows: TGTGCCAGCAGCCTTCGGACAGGGGAATCACCCCTCCACTTT. This chain uses TRBV7-9 with TRBJ1-6; 9 nucleotides agree with TRBD1. CDR3 size: 14 residues. Trimming cost V 5 bases and J 10 bases; bases outside gene matches: 6. Germline V CDR1 and CDR2: SEHNR, FQNEAQ (reference sequence).

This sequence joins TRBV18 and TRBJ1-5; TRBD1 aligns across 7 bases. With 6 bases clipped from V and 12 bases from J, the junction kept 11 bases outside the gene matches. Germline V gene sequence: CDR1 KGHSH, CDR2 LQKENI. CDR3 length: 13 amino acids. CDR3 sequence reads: CASSGQEKGHQHF. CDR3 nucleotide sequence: TGTGCCAGCTCCGGACAGGAAAAAGGCCACCAGCATTTT. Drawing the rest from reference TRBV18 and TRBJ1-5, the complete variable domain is NAGVMQNPRHLVRRRGQEARLRCSPMKGHSHVYWYRQLPEEGLKFMVYLQKENIIDESGMPKERFSAEFPKEGPSILRIQQVVRGDSAAYFCASSGQEKGHQHFGDGTRLSIL.

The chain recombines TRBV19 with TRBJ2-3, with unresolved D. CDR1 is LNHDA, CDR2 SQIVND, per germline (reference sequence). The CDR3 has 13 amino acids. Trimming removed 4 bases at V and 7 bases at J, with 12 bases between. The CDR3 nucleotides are TGTGCCAGTAGTAGTGATAGGAGTAATACGCAGTATTTT. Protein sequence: CASSSDRSNTQYF. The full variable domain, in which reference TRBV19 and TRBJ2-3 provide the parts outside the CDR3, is DGGITQSPKYLFRKEGQNVTLSCEQNLNHDAMYWYRQDPGQGLRLIYYSQIVNDFQKGDIAEGYSVSREKKESFPLTVTSAQKNPTAFYLCASSSDRSNTQYFGPGTRLTVL.

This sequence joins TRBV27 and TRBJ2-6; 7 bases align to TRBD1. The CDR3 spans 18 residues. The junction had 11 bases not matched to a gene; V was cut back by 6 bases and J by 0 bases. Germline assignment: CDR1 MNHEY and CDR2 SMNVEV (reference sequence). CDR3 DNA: TGTGCCAGCAGCAAACCGGGACAGAGAACCTCTGGGGCCAACGTCCTGACTTTC. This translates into CASSKPGQRTSGANVLTF. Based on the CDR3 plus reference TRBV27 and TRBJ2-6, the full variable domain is EAQVTQNPRYLITVTGKKLTVTCSQNMNHEYMSWYRQDPGLGLRQIYYSMNVEVTDKGDVPEGYKVSRKEKRNFPLILESPSPNQTSLYFCASSKPGQRTSGANVLTFGAGSRLTVL.

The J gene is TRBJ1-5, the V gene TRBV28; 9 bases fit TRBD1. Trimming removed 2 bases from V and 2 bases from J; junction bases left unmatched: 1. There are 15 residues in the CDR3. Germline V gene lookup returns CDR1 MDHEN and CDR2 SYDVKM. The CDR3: CASSLRTGGNQPQHF. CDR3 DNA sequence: TGTGCCAGCAGTTTACGGACAGGGGGCAATCAGCCCCAGCATTTT.

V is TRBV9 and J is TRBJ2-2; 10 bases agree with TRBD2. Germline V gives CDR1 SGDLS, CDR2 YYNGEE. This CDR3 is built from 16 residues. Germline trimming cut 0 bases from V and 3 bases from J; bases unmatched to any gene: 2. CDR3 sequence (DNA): TGTGCCAGCAGCGTAGAAGGACTAGCGGACACCGGGGAGCTGTTTTTT. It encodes CASSVEGLADTGELFF. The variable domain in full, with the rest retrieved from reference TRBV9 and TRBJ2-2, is DSGVTQTPKHLITATGQRVTLRCSPRSGDLSVYWYQQSLDQGLQFLIQYYNGEERAKGNILERFSAQQFPDLHSELNLSSLELGDSALYFCASSVEGLADTGELFFGEGSRLTVL.

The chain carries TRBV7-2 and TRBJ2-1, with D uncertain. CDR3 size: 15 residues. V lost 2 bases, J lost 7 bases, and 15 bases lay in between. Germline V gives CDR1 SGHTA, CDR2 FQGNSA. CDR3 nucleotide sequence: TGTGCCAGCAGCTTAAATTCTGCCCCAGGAAATGAGCAGTTCTTC. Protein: CASSLNSAPGNEQFF.

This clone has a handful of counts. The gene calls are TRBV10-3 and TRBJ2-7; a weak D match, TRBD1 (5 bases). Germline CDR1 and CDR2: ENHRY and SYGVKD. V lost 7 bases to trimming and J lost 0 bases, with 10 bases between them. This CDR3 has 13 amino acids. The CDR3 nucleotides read TGTGCCATCACAGGGTTTCCCTCCTACGAGCAGTACTTC. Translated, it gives CAITGFPSYEQYF.

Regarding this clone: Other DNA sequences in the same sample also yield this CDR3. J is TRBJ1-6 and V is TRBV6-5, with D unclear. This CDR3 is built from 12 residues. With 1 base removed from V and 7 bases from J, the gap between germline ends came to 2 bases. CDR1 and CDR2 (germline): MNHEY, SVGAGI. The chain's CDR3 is CASSYLNSPLHF. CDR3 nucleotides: TGTGCCAGCAGTTACTTAAATTCACCCCTCCACTTT.

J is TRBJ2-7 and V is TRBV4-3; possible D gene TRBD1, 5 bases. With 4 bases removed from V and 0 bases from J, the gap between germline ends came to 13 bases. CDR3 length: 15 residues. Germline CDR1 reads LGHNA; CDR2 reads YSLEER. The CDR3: CASSRGHLSSYEQYF. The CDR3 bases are TGCGCCAGCAGCCGAGGACACTTAAGCTCCTACGAGCAGTACTTC.

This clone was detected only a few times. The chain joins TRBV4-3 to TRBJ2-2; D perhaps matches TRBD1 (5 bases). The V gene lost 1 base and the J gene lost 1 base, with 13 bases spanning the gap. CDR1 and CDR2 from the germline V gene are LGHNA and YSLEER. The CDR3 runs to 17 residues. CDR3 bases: TGCGCCAGCAGCCAAGGGTACAGGACCCTGAACACCGGGGAGCTGTTTTTT. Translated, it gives CASSQGYRTLNTGELFF.

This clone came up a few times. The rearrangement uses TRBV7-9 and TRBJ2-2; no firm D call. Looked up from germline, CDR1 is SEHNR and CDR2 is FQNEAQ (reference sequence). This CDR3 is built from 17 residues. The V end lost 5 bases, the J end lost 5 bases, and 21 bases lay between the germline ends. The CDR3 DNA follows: TGTGCCAGCAGCCTGCTACCTAGTCTCCTCGGTACCGGGGAGCTGTTTTTT. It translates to CASSLLPSLLGTGELFF.

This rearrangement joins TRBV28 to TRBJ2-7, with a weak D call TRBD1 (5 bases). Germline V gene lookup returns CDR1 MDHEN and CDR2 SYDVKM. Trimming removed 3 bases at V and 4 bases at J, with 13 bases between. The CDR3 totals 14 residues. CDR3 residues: CASSFLGDPYEQYF. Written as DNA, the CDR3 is TGTGCCAGCAGTTTTTTAGGGGATCCATACGAGCAGTACTTC.

CDR3 coding DNA: TGTGCCAGCAGGGTTAGAAGCTCTGGAAACACCATATATTTT. It encodes CASRVRSSGNTIYF. The rearrangement links TRBV2 to TRBJ1-3; D is uncertain. The CDR3 contains 14 residues. Germline V gene sequence: CDR1 SNHLY, CDR2 FYNNEI. Trimming stripped 6 bases from V and 0 bases from J, with 9 bases between.